This passage covers 21 T cell receptor beta chains from one sample sequenced in a study of post-analysis software for immune sequencing data. Antigens for these TCRs are unknown. The study's findings and limits: Included in a set of roughly five TRBV segments more frequent in patients than controls were TRBV5-6, TRBV5-1 and TRBV20-1.

Incorporated into the TCR beta cDNA libraries were unique molecular identifiers, which served to reduce PCR and sequencing biases. Each CDR3 protein is one row after TCRdb ran MiXCR on the PCR reads. The table lists about 190,000 distinct CDR3 sequences, 25% to 35% of them singletons. The sequenced material came from blood. The receptors derive from a girl aged 2-17 years with multiple sclerosis.

Many counts were recorded for this clonotype. In DNA, the CDR3 is TGTGCCAGCAGTGAGAACAGCCAGATGGCTGGGGCCAACGTCCTGACTTTC. Translating gives CASSENSQMAGANVLTF. The chain couples TRBV2 to TRBJ2-6; D not resolved. Germline assignment: CDR1 SNHLY and CDR2 FYNNEI. This CDR3 is 17 amino acids long. Trimming cost V 3 bases and J 2 bases, with 14 bases left between them.

This clonotype was recorded a few times. The V and J genes are TRBV5-1 and TRBJ2-1; TRBD2 might be the D (6 bases). CDR1 SGHRS and CDR2 YFSETQ come from the germline V gene. The CDR3 has 15 residues. Trimming took off 5 bases at V and 7 bases at J, with 19 bases between the two ends. Here the CDR3 reads CASSLTGTGLNEQFF. CDR3 DNA sequence: TGCGCCAGCAGTCTAACCGGGACTGGATTGAATGAGCAGTTCTTC.

This clonotype was seen many times. The chain uses TRBV20-1 and TRBJ2-1; 12 nucleotides match TRBD2. This CDR3 has 14 amino acids. V shed 4 bases, J shed 7 bases, and the junction held 5 bases outside the gene matches. The germline CDR1 and CDR2 sequences are DFQATT and SNEGSKA (reference sequence). The CDR3 here is CSATLAGGRNEQFF. The CDR3 DNA follows: TGCAGTGCTACACTAGCGGGAGGTAGGAATGAGCAGTTCTTC.

This clonotype was observed at least ten times. The rearrangement links TRBV28 to TRBJ2-7, with 8 nucleotides matching TRBD2. The J segment lost 2 bases and the V segment lost 5 bases, leaving 5 bases of the junction unmatched. Germline CDR1 and CDR2: MDHEN and SYDVKM. This CDR3 has 14 residues. The CDR3 spells CASSPPGGAYEQYF. The CDR3 nucleotides read TGTGCCAGCAGTCCCCCGGGGGGGGCCTACGAGCAGTACTTC.

Concerning this clonotype itself: A much more abundant neighbour one base away suggests this may be a read error. V is TRBV5-1 and J is TRBJ2-7; 7 bases are shared with TRBD1. CDR3 length: 16 residues. Germline CDR1 is SGHRS and CDR2 is YFSETQ. V gave up 0 bases and J gave up 2 bases; unmatched junction bases: 8. CDR3 sequence reads: CASSLGLTGSTYEQYF. For the CDR3, the DNA is TGCGCCAGCAGCTTGGGGTTGACAGGGAGCACCTACGAGCAGTACTTC.

This clonotype was seen a few times. The V and J genes are TRBV4-1 and TRBJ2-5; D might be TRBD1 or TRBD2, each matching 6 bases. Germline lookup yields CDR1 MGHRA and CDR2 YSYEKL. The CDR3 totals 16 residues. The ends were cut back, 0 bases at V and 5 bases at J, with 16 bases in the middle. The CDR3 DNA follows: TGCGCCAGCAGCCAAGAATGGGGGGCGCCCCGGGAGACCCAGTACTTC. Translation: CASSQEWGAPRETQYF.

The chain employs TRBV11-2 and TRBJ1-2; tentatively, D is TRBD1 (5 bases). Trimming took off 5 bases at V and 12 bases at J, with 13 bases between the two ends. The CDR3 is 11 amino acids. Germline CDR1 is SGHAT and CDR2 is FQNNGV. Here the CDR3 reads CASSPGRDHTF. The DNA for the CDR3 is TGTGCCAGCAGCCCGGGCAGGGACCACACCTTC.

V and J are TRBV2 and TRBJ2-1, with TRBD2 identical over 8 bases. J gave up 4 bases and V 6 bases, and 8 bases lay outside the gene matches. This CDR3 contains 15 residues. Germline CDR1 and CDR2: SNHLY and FYNNEI. Here the CDR3 reads CASSRGTSGYNEQFF. In nucleotides, the CDR3 is TGTGCCAGCAGCCGTGGTACTAGCGGTTACAATGAGCAGTTCTTC.

CDR3 in amino acids: CASSAKGLSYNEQFF. Here the CDR3 DNA reads TGTGCCAGCAGTGCCAAGGGTCTCTCCTACAATGAGCAGTTCTTC. The chain carries TRBV2 and TRBJ2-1, with D hard to call. Germline-derived CDR1 and CDR2 are SNHLY and FYNNEI. The CDR3 loop spans 15 amino acids. The V and J ends lost 4 bases and 0 bases respectively, with 10 bases between them.

The genes are TRBV3-1 and TRBJ2-3; D is undetermined. V was clipped by 3 bases and J by 2 bases, with 9 bases between them. Germline-derived CDR1 and CDR2 are LGHDT and YNNKEL (reference sequence). The CDR3 consists of 14 residues. The CDR3, as DNA: TGTGCCAGCAGCCAGCGAGCAATCACAGATACGCAGTATTTT. It specifies CASSQRAITDTQYF.

The genes are TRBV5-1 and TRBJ2-3; D unresolved. There are 13 residues in the CDR3. The V gene's germline CDR1 is SGHRS and CDR2 YFSETQ. V shed 1 base and J shed 4 bases, with 7 bases lying between them. The CDR3 sequence: CASSLQDSDTQYF. CDR3 in DNA: TGCGCCAGCAGCTTGCAGGATTCAGATACGCAGTATTTT. Full variable domain (rest looked up from reference TRBV5-1 and TRBJ2-3): KAGVTQTPRYLIKTRGQQVTLSCSPISGHRSVSWYQQTPGQGLQFLFEYFSETQRNKGNFPGRFSGRQFSNSRSEMNVSTLELGDSALYLCASSLQDSDTQYFGPGTRLTVL.

V usage is TRBV3-1 and J usage is TRBJ1-5; no clear D. Germline lookup yields CDR1 LGHDT and CDR2 YNNKEL (reference sequence). Deletions cut 6 bases from V and 6 bases from J, with 15 bases between. The CDR3 runs to 14 residues. CDR3 residues: CASRLGFGGQPQHF. The DNA for the CDR3 is TGTGCCAGCAGACTCGGATTCGGCGGTCAGCCCCAGCATTTT.

This clonotype was recorded many times. This chain connects TRBV5-5 to TRBJ2-1; TRBD2 aligns across 11 bases. The length of the CDR3 is 15 residues. V lost 3 bases, J lost 4 bases, and 3 bases stayed unmatched. Looked up from germline, CDR1 is SGHKS and CDR2 is YYEKEE (reference sequence). CDR3 region: CASSWLAGGYNEQFF. The DNA of the CDR3 is TGTGCCAGCAGCTGGCTAGCGGGGGGTTACAATGAGCAGTTCTTC.

This clonotype was seen ten or more times. The chain links TRBV24-1 to TRBJ1-2; 7 bases map to TRBD1. Germline-derived CDR1 and CDR2 are KGHDR and SFDVKD. The CDR3 runs to 14 residues. The V segment lost 4 bases and the J segment 2 bases; nucleotides outside the gene matches: 3. CDR3 region: CATSDTGQNYGYTF. The DNA for the CDR3 is TGTGCCACCAGTGACACGGGACAGAACTATGGCTACACCTTC.

In this sample, this clonotype turned up many times. The rearrangement joins TRBV20-1 to TRBJ2-7, with D uncertain. Germline V CDR1 and CDR2: DFQATT, SNEGSKA (reference sequence). The CDR3 runs to 11 residues. V lost 3 bases, J lost 2 bases, and 5 bases lay in between. CDR3 sequence: CSASYTYEQYF. Here the CDR3 DNA reads TGCAGTGCTAGTTATACCTACGAGCAGTACTTC.

With respect to this clonotype: The junction shows a germline mismatch at one end, possibly a read error. The rearrangement joins TRBV3-1 to TRBJ2-7, with 10 bases aligning to TRBD2. The CDR3 spans 18 residues. CDR1 LGHDT and CDR2 YNNKEL come from the germline V gene (reference sequence). The CDR3 region is CANSQELERGGSSYEQYF. CDR3 in DNA: TGTGCCAACAGCCAAGAGCTGGAGCGGGGGGGGTCGTCCTACGAGCAGTACTTC.

This clonotype was counted ten times or more. This sequence joins TRBV9 and TRBJ1-6, with 7 positions matching TRBD1. This CDR3 comprises 14 residues. Trimming took 4 bases from V and 7 from J; bases not matched to a gene: 5. Germline CDR1 reads SGDLS; CDR2 reads YYNGEE. The CDR3 DNA reads TGTGCCAGCAGCCTGGGACAGACGAATTCACCCCTCCACTTT. Protein product: CASSLGQTNSPLHF.

This clonotype was seen at least ten times. The chain recombines TRBV7-9 with TRBJ1-2; TRBD1 aligns across 7 bases. V lost 3 bases to trimming and J lost 4 bases; unmatched junction nucleotides: 5. Germline lookup yields CDR1 SEHNR and CDR2 FQNEAQ (reference sequence). CDR3 length: 14 amino acids. CDR3 loop: CASSFSTGTYGYTF. In nucleotides, the CDR3 is TGTGCCAGCAGCTTCTCGACAGGGACCTATGGCTACACCTTC.

The rearrangement joins TRBV5-1 to TRBJ2-3; the D is unclear. V lost 3 bases and J lost 1, with 12 bases in between. CDR3 length equals 15 residues. Germline V gene lookup returns CDR1 SGHRS and CDR2 YFSETQ. The CDR3 loop is CASSSTRERTDTQYF. Written as DNA, the CDR3 is TGCGCCAGCAGCTCGACTCGCGAACGCACAGATACGCAGTATTTT.

The table lists this clonotype with many counts. The V call is TRBV20-1, the J call TRBJ1-2; 8 nucleotides line up with TRBD1. CDR3 length: 14 residues. Germline CDR1 DFQATT, CDR2 SNEGSKA (reference sequence). CDR3 sequence reads: CSPTGGVSNYGYTF. For the CDR3, the DNA is TGCAGCCCAACAGGGGGAGTATCAAACTATGGCTACACCTTC.

The chain carries TRBV10-3 and TRBJ1-5; no clear D gene. V was cut by 2 bases and J by 5 bases, with 7 bases left in between. Germline loops: CDR1 ENHRY, CDR2 SYGVKD. The CDR3 loop spans 13 amino acids. The CDR3 DNA reads as TGTGCCATCAGTGAGGGTGGGGATCAGCCCCAGCATTTT. Its translation is CAISEGGDQPQHF.